This T cell receptor (beta chain) originates from a study of T cell responses to AZD1222 COVID-19 vaccine. Turning to this clone: Its antigen remains unknown.

Repertoires were generated with immunoSEQ multiplex PCR, while TCRdb's copy carries only in-frame clones and drops some. The table records more than 70,000 clones, approximately 90% of them present only once. The CDR3 is 16 residues long. V was clipped by 4 bases and J by 7 bases; unmatched bases: 9. Germline assignment: CDR1 KGHSH and CDR2 LQKENI. Study-level findings and limits: Clonal diversity may have been underestimated in mostly white British donors.

The sequencing used peripheral blood, collected 28 days after the second AZD1222 dose. This TCR came from an adult who received the AZD1222 COVID-19 vaccine. This chain uses TRBV18 with TRBJ1-4; 10 bases line up with TRBD1. The CDR3 coding sequence is TGTGCCAGCTCACAGAACCAGGGACAGGGGTCTGAAAAACTGTTTTTT. It codes for CASSQNQGQGSEKLFF.